The 27 T cell receptor beta chains presented below share a single source sample, sequenced in a study of blood T cell repertoires in COVID-19. Profiling relied on immunoSEQ multiplex PCR, and the TCRdb table lists in-frame clones only, not all of them. The sample carries some 190,000 clones, approximately 85% recorded once. Sequencing used peripheral blood. The receptors originated from a woman in her sixties with acute or convalescent COVID-19.

The chain couples TRBV6-1 to TRBJ1-5; D unresolved. Germline V gives CDR1 MNHNS, CDR2 SASEGT. V lost 1 base, J lost 4 bases, and 14 bases lay in between. This CDR3 is 16 amino acids long. The CDR3 coding sequence is TGTGCCAGCAGTGAAGTAGCGGGGATTGCAAATCAGCCCCAGCATTTT. It is translated as CASSEVAGIANQPQHF.

This chain uses TRBV13 with TRBJ2-1; D perhaps matches TRBD2 (5 bases). Trimming cost V 5 bases and J 2 bases, with 10 bases left between them. Looked up from germline, CDR1 is PRHDT and CDR2 is FYEKMQ (reference sequence). The CDR3 loop spans 14 amino acids. The CDR3 protein is CASSPRGAYNEQFF. The CDR3 DNA reads TGTGCCAGCAGCCCCCGGGGTGCCTACAATGAGCAGTTCTTC.

The gene calls are TRBV2 and TRBJ1-5; TRBD1 matches 8 bases. The CDR3 contains 14 residues. Per the germline V gene, CDR1 is SNHLY and CDR2 is FYNNEI. V shed 5 bases, J shed 6 bases, and the junction held 6 bases outside the gene matches. CDR3 DNA: TGTGCCAGCAGTTTAGACAGGGGCCGTCAGCCCCAGCATTTT. It yields the protein CASSLDRGRQPQHF.

V gene TRBV19 combines with J gene TRBJ1-2, with D maybe TRBD1 (6 bases). This CDR3 comprises 15 residues. Per germline, CDR1 LNHDA and CDR2 SQIVND (reference sequence). V dropped 5 bases and J dropped 2 bases, with 15 bases sitting between them. The CDR3 DNA is TGTGCCAGTAGTCCTACGGGGGGCTACAACTATGGCTACACCTTC. Protein sequence: CASSPTGGYNYGYTF.

This clone has a single count. The chain joins TRBV28 to TRBJ1-5, with unresolved D. CDR1 MDHEN and CDR2 SYDVKM come from the germline V gene. Trimming removed 2 bases at V and 5 bases at J, with 16 bases between. CDR3 length equals 16 residues. The CDR3 reads CASSLINRLSHQPQHF. In DNA, the CDR3 is TGTGCCAGCAGTTTAATTAACCGATTGAGCCATCAGCCCCAGCATTTT.

The gene calls are TRBV7-6 and TRBJ1-1; D is undetermined. V was shortened by 1 base and J by 1 base, with 13 bases between the two germline ends. Per the germline V gene, CDR1 is SGHVS and CDR2 is FNYEAQ. The CDR3 totals 16 residues. CDR3 in DNA: TGTGCCAGCAGCTTAGGTCAAGCATTTGGGAACACTGAAGCTTTCTTT. This gives the protein CASSLGQAFGNTEAFF.

This clone was seen once. The J gene is TRBJ1-2, the V gene TRBV28, with 9 bases aligning to TRBD1. After removal of 5 bases from V and 6 bases from J, the junction contained 7 bases not matched to a gene. CDR1 is MDHEN and CDR2 is SYDVKM in the germline V gene. The CDR3 is made up of 14 amino acids. CDR3 sequence (DNA): TGTGCCAGCAGTCCCGGGGGACAGGGCCATGGCTACACCTTC. Protein: CASSPGGQGHGYTF.

The genes are TRBV7-2 and TRBJ2-5, with 14 bases aligning to TRBD2. The V segment lost 5 bases and the J segment 5 bases; nucleotides outside the gene matches: 7. The CDR3 totals 16 residues. Germline V gives CDR1 SGHTA, CDR2 FQGNSA. CDR3 sequence reads: CASSPRLAGGLETQYF. For the CDR3, the DNA is TGTGCCAGCAGCCCGCGACTAGCGGGAGGGCTGGAGACCCAGTACTTC.

The J gene is TRBJ1-5, the V gene TRBV28, with D possibly TRBD1 on 5 matching bases. Germline V gives CDR1 MDHEN, CDR2 SYDVKM. This CDR3 contains 14 residues. Trimming pared 6 bases from V and 6 bases from J, leaving 15 bases between. The CDR3 sequence: CASSPPTQGQPQHF. CDR3 in DNA: TGTGCCAGCAGCCCCCCGACCCAGGGTCAGCCCCAGCATTTT.

This clone was counted a few times. The chain is built from TRBV4-1 and TRBJ2-7; D call uncertain. Trimming removed 0 bases from V and 3 bases from J, with 6 bases in between. In germline, CDR1 is MGHRA, CDR2 YSYEKL. The CDR3 extends over 13 amino acids. The CDR3 sequence is CASSQDRSYEQYF. The CDR3 DNA follows: TGCGCCAGCAGCCAAGATCGGAGCTACGAGCAGTACTTC.

In DNA form, the CDR3 reads TGTGCCAGCACCTCCGGCTACGAGCAGTACTTC. It yields the protein CASTSGYEQYF. The chain couples TRBV6-5 to TRBJ2-7, with D hard to call. There are 11 residues in the CDR3. Germline V lookup: CDR1 MNHEY, CDR2 SVGAGI. V was clipped by 7 bases and J by 3 bases, with 7 bases between them.

CDR3 sequence reads: CASSSYGTYQETQYF. DNA for the CDR3: TGTGCCAGCAGCTCTTACGGGACATACCAAGAGACCCAGTACTTC. This sequence joins TRBV11-3 and TRBJ2-5, with TRBD1 as a possible D gene (6 bases). This CDR3 region has 15 residues. Looked up from germline, CDR1 is SGHNT and CDR2 is YENEEA. V was trimmed by 4 bases and J by 0 bases, leaving 12 bases between them.

This sequence joins TRBV18 and TRBJ1-6; D ambiguous. The germline CDR1 and CDR2 sequences are KGHSH and LQKENI. The CDR3 is 14 amino acids. V gave up 6 bases and J gave up 8 bases, with 14 bases separating them. The CDR3, as DNA: TGTGCCAGCTCCCTATCGGGGAGGGATTCACCCCTCCACTTT. This sequence encodes CASSLSGRDSPLHF. The whole variable domain, filled in from reference TRBV18 and TRBJ1-6, reads NAGVMQNPRHLVRRRGQEARLRCSPMKGHSHVYWYRQLPEEGLKFMVYLQKENIIDESGMPKERFSAEFPKEGPSILRIQQVVRGDSAAYFCASSLSGRDSPLHFGNGTRLTVT.

This chain joins TRBV6-5 and TRBJ1-1; D is ambiguous. CDR1 is MNHEY, CDR2 SVGAGI, per germline. CDR3 length: 14 amino acids. The germline V and J ends were trimmed by 4 bases and 5 bases, with 14 bases remaining between them. The CDR3 sequence: CASSFTRAKTEAFF. For the CDR3, the DNA is TGTGCCAGCAGTTTTACTAGGGCGAAGACTGAAGCTTTCTTT.

The rearrangement uses TRBV11-3 and TRBJ1-3; D is possibly TRBD1 (5 bases). CDR1 is SGHNT and CDR2 is YENEEA in the germline V gene. The CDR3 runs to 16 residues. The ends were cut back, 3 bases at V and 0 bases at J, with 12 bases in the middle. CDR3 in amino acids: CASSFFVGDSGNTIYF. CDR3 bases: TGTGCCAGCAGCTTCTTCGTAGGGGACTCTGGAAACACCATATATTTT.

The chain is built from TRBV29-1 and TRBJ1-2; D remains unclear. CDR1 and CDR2 from the germline V gene are SQVTM and ANQGSEA. V lost 3 bases and J lost 6, with 8 bases in between. This CDR3 is built from 11 residues. The CDR3 spells CSVDGLDGYTF. The DNA for the CDR3 is TGCAGCGTTGACGGGTTGGATGGCTACACCTTC.

V usage is TRBV11-1 and J usage is TRBJ1-1, with 7 bases matching TRBD1. V gave up 5 bases and J gave up 4 bases; unmatched junction bases: 10. This CDR3 spans 15 amino acids. CDR1 SGHAT and CDR2 FQDESV come from the germline V gene (reference sequence). The CDR3 region is CASSTPGQRGTEAFF. The CDR3 region has the DNA TGTGCCAGCAGCACCCCGGGACAGAGGGGCACTGAAGCTTTCTTT.

The CDR3: CASSSDPSSYEQYV. The CDR3 nucleotides read TGCGCCAGCAGTTCAGATCCCAGCTCCTACGAGCAGTACGTC. The chain links TRBV5-1 to TRBJ2-7, with D unclear. The V gene lost 5 bases and the J gene lost 0 bases, with 12 bases spanning the gap. CDR3 length: 14 residues. Germline CDR1 SGHRS, CDR2 YFSETQ.

The chain carries TRBV5-1 and TRBJ2-1; no definite D call. Trimming left V 3 bases short and J 8 bases short, with 12 bases between. This CDR3 is built from 13 residues. CDR1 and CDR2 from the germline V gene are SGHRS and YFSETQ. The CDR3 DNA reads TGCGCCAGCAGCTCCGGCTCTGCGGATGAGCAGTTCTTC. Translation gives CASSSGSADEQFF.

This rearrangement joins TRBV11-2 to TRBJ2-7; 8 bases agree with TRBD1. The CDR3 has 14 residues. V was clipped by 1 base and J by 6 bases; unmatched bases: 5. Germline assignment: CDR1 SGHAT and CDR2 FQNNGV. CDR3 in DNA: TGTGCCAGCAGCTTAGGGACAGGGACTTTCGAGCAGTACTTC. It yields the protein CASSLGTGTFEQYF.

The chain is built from TRBV29-1 and TRBJ2-5; 7 bases map to TRBD2. The CDR3 extends over 11 amino acids. The germline V gene encodes CDR1 SQVTM and CDR2 ANQGSEA. V lost 7 bases, J lost 5 bases, and 4 bases stayed unmatched. The CDR3 protein is CSAGRGETQYF. CDR3 DNA sequence: TGCAGCGCCGGGCGGGGGGAGACCCAGTACTTC.

This clone has just one count. The J gene is TRBJ1-2, the V gene TRBV5-6; a weak D match, TRBD1 (5 bases). This CDR3 has 15 residues. V gave up 4 bases and J gave up 4 bases, with 17 bases separating them. Looked up from germline, CDR1 is SGHDT and CDR2 is YYEEEE. The CDR3 DNA follows: TGTGCCAGCAGCGTTCTCCGGGACTTGACCTATGGCTACACCTTC. It encodes CASSVLRDLTYGYTF.

In its sample, this clone was seen once. J is TRBJ2-5 and V is TRBV3-1 (or the pseudogene TRBV3-2); the match to TRBD2 covers 7 bases. The germline gives CDR1 LGHDT, CDR2 YNNKEL (reference sequence). V shed 6 bases, J shed 5 bases, and the junction held 6 bases outside the gene matches. The CDR3 totals 13 residues. The DNA of the CDR3 is TGTGCCAGCAGGCTCCGGGGGGTCGAGACCCAGTACTTC. It specifies CASRLRGVETQYF.

This chain connects TRBV5-6 to TRBJ2-1; perhaps TRBD2 as D (5 bases). V lost 4 bases and J 8 bases, leaving 16 bases between the germline ends. Germline V CDR1 and CDR2: SGHDT, YYEEEE. CDR3 length equals 14 residues. In DNA form, the CDR3 reads TGTGCCAGCAGCGGCGGGCTAGACGGTTATGAGCAGTTCTTC. Its translation: CASSGGLDGYEQFF.

This chain uses TRBV5-6 with TRBJ2-5, with 11 bases identical to TRBD2. With V trimmed by 4 bases and J by 4 bases, 3 bases remained unmatched. CDR3 length: 14 amino acids. Germline V gene sequence: CDR1 SGHDT, CDR2 YYEEEE. The CDR3 DNA is TGTGCCAGCAGCGCCGGACTAGCGGGAGAGACCCAGTACTTC. It codes for CASSAGLAGETQYF.

The V and J genes are TRBV11-2 and TRBJ1-1; maybe TRBD1 (6 bases). The CDR3 is 15 amino acids. V lost 3 bases to trimming and J lost 5 bases, with 16 bases between them. Germline V CDR1 and CDR2: SGHAT, FQNNGV. The CDR3 spells CASSLFRRGGTEAFF. CDR3 nucleotide sequence: TGTGCCAGCAGCTTGTTTCGCAGGGGTGGTACTGAAGCTTTCTTT.

The rearrangement joins TRBV24-1 to TRBJ2-7; 8 bases map to TRBD2. Germline V gene lookup returns CDR1 KGHDR and CDR2 SFDVKD. This CDR3 spans 14 amino acids. V shed 9 bases and J 4 bases; nucleotides not matched to a gene: 10. CDR3 sequence: CATGPAGGGYEQYV. CDR3 bases: TGTGCCACCGGGCCTGCGGGGGGCGGGTACGAGCAGTACGTC.